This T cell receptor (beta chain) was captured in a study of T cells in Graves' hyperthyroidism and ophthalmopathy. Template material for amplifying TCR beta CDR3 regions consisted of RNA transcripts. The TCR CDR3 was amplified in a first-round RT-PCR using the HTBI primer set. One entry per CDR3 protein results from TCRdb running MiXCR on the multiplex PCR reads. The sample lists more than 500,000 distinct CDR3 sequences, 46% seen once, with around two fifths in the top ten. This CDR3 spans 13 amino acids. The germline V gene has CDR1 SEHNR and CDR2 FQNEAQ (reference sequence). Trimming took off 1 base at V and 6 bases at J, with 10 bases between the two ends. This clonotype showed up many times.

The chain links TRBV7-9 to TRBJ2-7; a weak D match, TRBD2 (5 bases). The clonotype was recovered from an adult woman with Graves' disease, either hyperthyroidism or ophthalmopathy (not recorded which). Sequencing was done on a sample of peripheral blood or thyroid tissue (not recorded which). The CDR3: CASSLGESPEQYF. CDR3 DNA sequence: TGTGCCAGCAGCTTAGGGGAGTCCCCCGAGCAGTACTTC.